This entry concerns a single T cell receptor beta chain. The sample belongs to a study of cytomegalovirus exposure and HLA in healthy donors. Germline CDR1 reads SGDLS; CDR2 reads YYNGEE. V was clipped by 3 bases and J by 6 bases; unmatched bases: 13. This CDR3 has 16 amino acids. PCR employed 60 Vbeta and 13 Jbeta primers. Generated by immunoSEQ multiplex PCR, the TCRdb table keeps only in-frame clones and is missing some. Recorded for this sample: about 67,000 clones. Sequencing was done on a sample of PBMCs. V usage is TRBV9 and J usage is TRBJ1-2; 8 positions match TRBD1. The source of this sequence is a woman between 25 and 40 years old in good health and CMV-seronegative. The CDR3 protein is CASSAPSVQGVDGYTF. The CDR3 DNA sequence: TGTGCCAGCAGCGCCCCATCGGTACAGGGGGTCGATGGCTACACCTTC.